The 15 T cell receptor beta chains below all came from one sample that was sequenced in a study of T-cell memory formation after mild COVID-19. TCRdb re-called the 5' RACE reads through MiXCR, storing one row per CDR3 protein. The sample lists fewer than 250,000 distinct CDR3 sequences; less than 20% were seen once. The sequencing sample was made of PBMCs or a T cell subset sorted from them (not recorded which). The receptor source for this set is an adult woman who had mild COVID-19 (a few samples of this study predate the infection). Cell type and time point are not known.

The chain is built from TRBV12-3 or TRBV12-4 and TRBJ1-5; D is perhaps TRBD1 (5 bases). CDR3 size: 14 residues. Deletions cut 3 bases from V and 4 bases from J, with 10 bases between. The chain's CDR3 is CASSFTDTNQPQHF. CDR3 DNA: TGTGCCAGCAGTTTTACGGACACAAATCAGCCCCAGCATTTT.

This clonotype occurred a few times. CDR3 in amino acids: CATSRDARRYSPSYEQYF. CDR3 DNA: TGTGCCACCAGCAGAGATGCCAGGAGATATTCACCCTCCTACGAGCAGTACTTC. The V call is TRBV15, the J call TRBJ2-7; D is unresolved. The CDR3 sequence is 18 residues long. Germline CDR1 is LNHNV and CDR2 is YYDKDF (reference sequence). V was clipped by 0 bases and J by 0 bases, with 18 bases between them.

This clonotype was seen a few times. This chain joins TRBV30 and TRBJ1-5; 7 bases fit TRBD1. The CDR3 is 16 residues long. The V gene end was trimmed by 3 bases and the J gene end by 1 base; junction bases not matched to a gene: 9. Germline CDR1 GTSNPN, CDR2 SVGIG (reference sequence). The CDR3 DNA follows: TGTGCCTGGAGAGAAGCCGGGACAGCCAGCAATCAGCCCCAGCATTTT. Protein product: CAWREAGTASNQPQHF.

The gene calls are TRBV20-1 and TRBJ2-5; 9 bases agree with TRBD2. V was clipped by 5 bases and J by 3 bases; unmatched bases: 1. Germline values: CDR1 DFQATT, CDR2 SNEGSKA (reference sequence). CDR3 length equals 12 residues. The CDR3: CSARTSEETQYF. The CDR3 DNA reads as TGCAGTGCTCGGACTAGCGAAGAGACCCAGTACTTC.

This clonotype was seen a handful of times. This chain uses TRBV5-1 with TRBJ1-2; the D gene is possibly TRBD1 (5 bases). This CDR3 has 14 amino acids. Germline V gene lookup returns CDR1 SGHRS and CDR2 YFSETQ. V was cut by 4 bases and J by 0 bases, with 10 bases left in between. The CDR3 region has the DNA TGCGCCAGCAGCCCCGGGGACTCTAACTATGGCTACACCTTC. Translating it yields CASSPGDSNYGYTF.

This clonotype came up a few times. This chain uses TRBV10-3 with TRBJ2-7, with 9 bases aligning to TRBD1. V was clipped by 4 bases and J by 4 bases; unmatched bases: 2. The CDR3 is made up of 13 amino acids. Germline assignment: CDR1 ENHRY and CDR2 SYGVKD. As DNA, the CDR3 is TGTGCCATCAGTGGACAGGGGGAATACGAGCAGTACTTC. Protein sequence: CAISGQGEYEQYF.

This clonotype occurred many times. V is TRBV5-1 and J is TRBJ2-7, with a weak D call TRBD1 (7 bases). Per the germline V gene, CDR1 is SGHRS and CDR2 is YFSETQ. With 2 bases removed from V and 3 bases from J, the gap between germline ends came to 15 bases. The CDR3 loop spans 15 amino acids. As DNA, the CDR3 is TGCGCCAGCAGCTTCCCAGGGGGGCAGTTCTACGAGCAGTACTTC. Translated: CASSFPGGQFYEQYF. Full variable domain (outside the CDR3, taken from reference TRBV5-1 and TRBJ2-7): KAGVTQTPRYLIKTRGQQVTLSCSPISGHRSVSWYQQTPGQGLQFLFEYFSETQRNKGNFPGRFSGRQFSNSRSEMNVSTLELGDSALYLCASSFPGGQFYEQYFGPGTRLTVT.

This clonotype was recorded many times. The chain has TRBV7-3 and TRBJ1-6; D possibly corresponds to TRBD1 (5 bases). Germline lookup yields CDR1 SGHTA and CDR2 FQGTGA. Trimming removed 0 bases at V and 9 bases at J, with 15 bases between. CDR3 size: 16 residues. CDR3: CASSLTPGGGGSPLHF. The DNA for the CDR3 is TGTGCCAGCAGCTTAACGCCCGGCGGGGGAGGTTCACCCCTCCACTTT.

This clonotype has just one count. The chain couples TRBV4-2 to TRBJ2-1, with 13 bases lining up with TRBD2. The CDR3 extends over 15 amino acids. The V gene end was trimmed by 4 bases and the J gene end by 8 bases; junction bases not matched to a gene: 5. Germline assignment: CDR1 LGHNA and CDR2 YNFKEQ. The CDR3 DNA sequence: TGTGCCAGCAGCCTCTGGACTAGCGGGAGCCATGAGCAGTTCTTC. Translation: CASSLWTSGSHEQFF.

The CDR3 loop reads CASSQDYGETQYF. In DNA form, the CDR3 reads TGCGCCAGCAGCCAGGACTATGGGGAGACCCAGTACTTC. The V gene is TRBV4-3, the J gene TRBJ2-5; a weak D match, TRBD2 (6 bases). Germline V gene sequence: CDR1 LGHNA, CDR2 YSLEER. Trimming left V 3 bases short and J 5 bases short, with 10 bases between. The CDR3 is made up of 13 amino acids.

This clonotype turned up a few times. The chain has TRBV7-8 and TRBJ1-1; no definite D call. V lost 3 bases and J 11 bases, leaving 10 bases between the germline ends. The CDR3 totals 11 residues. The germline V gene encodes CDR1 SGHVS and CDR2 FQNEAQ. Here the CDR3 reads CASSLVVVAFF. CDR3 in DNA: TGTGCCAGCAGCTTGGTGGTAGTTGCTTTCTTT.

The chain links TRBV19 to TRBJ2-7, with D hard to call. Germline assignment: CDR1 LNHDA and CDR2 SQIVND (reference sequence). V lost 6 bases and J lost 3, with 12 bases in between. CDR3 size: 13 residues. In DNA form, the CDR3 reads TGTGCCAGTAGCCCCGGGCGCCGCTACGAGCAGTACTTC. This gives the protein CASSPGRRYEQYF.

A few counts support this clonotype. The chain's CDR3 is CASSYSGGLSTDTQYF. Here the CDR3 DNA reads TGTGCCAGCAGTTACTCGGGGGGACTTAGCACAGATACGCAGTATTTT. The chain uses TRBV6-5 and TRBJ2-3; perhaps TRBD2 as D (6 bases). V lost 0 bases and J lost 0, with 10 bases in between. The length of the CDR3 is 16 residues. CDR1 and CDR2 (germline): MNHEY, SVGAGI.

This clonotype was seen repeatedly, ten times or more. The rearrangement links TRBV5-1 to TRBJ1-6; possibly TRBD1 for D (6 bases). The germline V gene encodes CDR1 SGHRS and CDR2 YFSETQ. This CDR3 is built from 17 residues. With 4 bases removed from V and 6 bases from J, the gap between germline ends came to 20 bases. CDR3 loop: CASSPRRADSANSPLHF. The CDR3 coding sequence is TGCGCCAGCAGCCCCAGGCGAGCGGACAGCGCTAATTCACCCCTCCACTTT.

V and J are TRBV15 and TRBJ2-5; 7 nucleotides line up with TRBD2. CDR1 is LNHNV and CDR2 is YYDKDF in the germline V gene (reference sequence). The CDR3 loop spans 15 amino acids. V trimming: 0 bases; J trimming: 4 bases; junction bases outside the gene matches: 5. The CDR3 region is CATSRDVGRRETQYF. CDR3 nucleotides: TGTGCCACCAGCAGAGATGTCGGGAGGCGAGAGACCCAGTACTTC.